This paragraph reports one TCR beta chain. Its antigen remains unidentified. The donors (healthy individuals) were bone marrow donors. Donors were ostensibly healthy at sampling, although undocumented immune exposures were probable. The sample belongs to a study of cytomegalovirus exposure and HLA in healthy donors. Study-wide results and caveats: A later analysis linked a missense DCLRE1C variant to TCR beta V- and J-gene trimming. Researchers reported from a later analysis that most CMV-associated TCR beta chains appeared HLA-restricted.

The CDR3 consists of 13 residues. The junction had 3 bases not matched to a gene; V was cut back by 6 bases and J by 3 bases. Germline V gene sequence: CDR1 SNHLY, CDR2 FYNNEI. The PCR had 60 Vbeta and 13 Jbeta primers. Some clones are missing from TCRdb's copy, which holds only in-frame ones; the method was immunoSEQ multiplex PCR. This sample carries roughly 120,000 clones, 75% to 80% of them seen once, and the ten largest clones take about 3.3%. The chain recombines TRBV2 with TRBJ2-3; 7 positions agree with TRBD2. Material: PBMCs. The receptor was isolated from a woman aged 25 to 39 in good health and CMV-seropositive. Here the CDR3 DNA reads TGTGCCAGCAGGGGAGGGTTTACAGATACGCAGTATTTT. Its protein product is CASRGGFTDTQYF. Complete variable domain (other parts from reference TRBV2 and TRBJ2-3): EPEVTQTPSHQVTQMGQEVILRCVPISNHLYFYWYRQILGQKVEFLVSFYNNEISEKSEIFDDQFSVERPDGSNFTLKIRSTKLEDSAMYFCASRGGFTDTQYFGPGTRLTVL.